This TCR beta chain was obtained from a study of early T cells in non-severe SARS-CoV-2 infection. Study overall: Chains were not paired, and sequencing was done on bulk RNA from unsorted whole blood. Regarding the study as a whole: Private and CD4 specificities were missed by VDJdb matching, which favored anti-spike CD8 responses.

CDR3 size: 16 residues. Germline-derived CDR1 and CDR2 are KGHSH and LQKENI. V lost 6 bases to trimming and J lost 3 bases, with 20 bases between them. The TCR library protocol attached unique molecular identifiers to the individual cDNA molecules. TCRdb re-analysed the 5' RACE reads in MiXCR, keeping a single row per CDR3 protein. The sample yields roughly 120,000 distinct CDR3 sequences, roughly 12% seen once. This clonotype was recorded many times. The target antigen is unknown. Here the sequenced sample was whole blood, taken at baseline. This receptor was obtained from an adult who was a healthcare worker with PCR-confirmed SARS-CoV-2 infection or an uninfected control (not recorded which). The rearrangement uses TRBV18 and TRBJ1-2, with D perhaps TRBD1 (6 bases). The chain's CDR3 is CASSSGRGDKDYGYTF. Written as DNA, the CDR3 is TGTGCCAGCTCTTCCGGCAGGGGCGACAAAGACTATGGCTACACCTTC.